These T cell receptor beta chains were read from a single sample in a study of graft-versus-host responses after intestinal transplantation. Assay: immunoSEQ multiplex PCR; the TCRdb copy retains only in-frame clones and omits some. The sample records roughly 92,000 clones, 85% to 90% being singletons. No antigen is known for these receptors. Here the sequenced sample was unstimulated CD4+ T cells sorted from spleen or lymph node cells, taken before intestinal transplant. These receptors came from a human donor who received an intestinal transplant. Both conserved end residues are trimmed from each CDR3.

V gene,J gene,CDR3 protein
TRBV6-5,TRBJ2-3,ASRSTGSADTQY
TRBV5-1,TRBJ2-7,ASSPKPGQGRNEQY
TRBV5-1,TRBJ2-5,ASSHQGDSKETQY
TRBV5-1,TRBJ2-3,ASSRAGVSNTQY
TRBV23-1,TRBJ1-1,ASSQSRDRQMNTEAF
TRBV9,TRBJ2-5,ASSENIGTRETQY
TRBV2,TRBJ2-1,ASSDEFGEQF
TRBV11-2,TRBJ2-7,ASSLIAGASYEQY
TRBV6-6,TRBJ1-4,ASSSRDSLIHEKLF
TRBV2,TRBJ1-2,ASSEQGNYGYT
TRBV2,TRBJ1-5,ASSEAGRDQPQH
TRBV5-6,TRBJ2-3,ASSQPGGATDTQY
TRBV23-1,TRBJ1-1,ASSQGHPNTEAF
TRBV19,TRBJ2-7,ASSKTGSYEQY
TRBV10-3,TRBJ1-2,AISGGVNYGYT
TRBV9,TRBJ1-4,ASSVSGGEKLF
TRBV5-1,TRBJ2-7,ASSPLRNPQGEQY
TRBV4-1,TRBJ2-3,ASSQGRGAPIMDTQY
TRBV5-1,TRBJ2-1,ASSRKPTGTGAYNEQF
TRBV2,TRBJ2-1,ASSLQGPVYNEQF
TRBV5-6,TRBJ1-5,ASSFQTTGSQH
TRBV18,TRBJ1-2,ASSPRAASNYGYT
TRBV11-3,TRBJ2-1,ASSLGGGGIPRNEQF
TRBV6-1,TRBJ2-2,ASSEGGLGTGSPGELF
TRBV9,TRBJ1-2,ASSVDHRANYGYT
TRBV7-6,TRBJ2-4,ASSLAPGLGNIQY
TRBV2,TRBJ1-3,ASSRDRAPGNTIY
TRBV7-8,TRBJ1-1,ASSLGTANTEAF
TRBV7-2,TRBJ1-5,ASSFGGPQPQH
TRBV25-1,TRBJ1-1,ASRPGHLRDTEAF
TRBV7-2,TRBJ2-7,ASSLLGGALEQY